This TCR beta chain came from a study of CD8 T cells in ankylosing spondylitis. This CDR3 is 11 amino acids long. Trimming removed 5 bases at V and 2 bases at J, with 7 bases between. Germline CDR1 reads SQVTM; CDR2 reads ANQGSEA. TCRdb fed the 5' RACE reads into MiXCR, producing one record per CDR3 protein. The sample lists approximately 200,000 distinct CDR3 sequences, 10% to 15% seen once, with 16% in the top ten. Source material: blood, either unsorted or a sorted T cell fraction (not recorded which). The genes are TRBV29-1 and TRBJ2-7; D call uncertain. This clonotype was obtained from a male donor with ankylosing spondylitis or in good health (not recorded which). CDR3 sequence reads: CSVTSAYEQYF. CDR3 bases: TGCAGCGTTACAAGTGCCTACGAGCAGTACTTC.